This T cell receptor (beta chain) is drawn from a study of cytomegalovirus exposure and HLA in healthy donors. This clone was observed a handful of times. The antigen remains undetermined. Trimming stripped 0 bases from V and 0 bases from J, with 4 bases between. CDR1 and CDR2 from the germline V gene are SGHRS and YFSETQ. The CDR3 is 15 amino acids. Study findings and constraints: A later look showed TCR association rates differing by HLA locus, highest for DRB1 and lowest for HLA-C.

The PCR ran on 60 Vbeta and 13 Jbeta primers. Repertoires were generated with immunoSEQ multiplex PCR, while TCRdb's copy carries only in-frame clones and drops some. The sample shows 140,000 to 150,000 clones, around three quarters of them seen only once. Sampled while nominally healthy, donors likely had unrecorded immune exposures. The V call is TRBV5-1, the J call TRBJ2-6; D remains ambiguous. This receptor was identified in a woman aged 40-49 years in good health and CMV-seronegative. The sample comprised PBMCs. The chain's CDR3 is CASSLVRSGANVLTF. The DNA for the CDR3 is TGCGCCAGCAGCTTGGTCCGCTCTGGGGCCAACGTCCTGACTTTC.